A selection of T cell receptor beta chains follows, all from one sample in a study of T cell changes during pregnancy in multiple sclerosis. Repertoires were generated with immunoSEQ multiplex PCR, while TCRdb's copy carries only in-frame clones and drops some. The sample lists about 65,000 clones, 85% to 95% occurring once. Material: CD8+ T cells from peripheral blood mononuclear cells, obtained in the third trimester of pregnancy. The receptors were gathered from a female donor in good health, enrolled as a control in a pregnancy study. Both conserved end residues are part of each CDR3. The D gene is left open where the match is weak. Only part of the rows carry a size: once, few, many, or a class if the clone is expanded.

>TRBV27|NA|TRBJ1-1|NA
CASSLTGREAFF
TGTGCCAGCAGTTTAACAGGGAGAGAAGCTTTCTTT
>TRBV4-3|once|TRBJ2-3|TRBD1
CASSRTGTTDTQYF
TGCGCCAGCAGCCGGACAGGGACCACAGATACGCAGTATTTT
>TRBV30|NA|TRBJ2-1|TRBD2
CAWSGLAGGPMSSYNEQFF
TGTGCCTGGAGTGGACTAGCGGGGGGGCCTATGAGCTCCTACAATGAGCAGTTCTTC
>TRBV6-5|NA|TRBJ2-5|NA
CASSYSPTVGGETQYF
TGTGCCAGCAGTTACTCCCCGACAGTTGGAGGGGAGACCCAGTACTTC
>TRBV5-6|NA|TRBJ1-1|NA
CASSLETATPEAFF
TGTGCCAGCAGCTTGGAGACAGCGACTCCTGAAGCTTTCTTT
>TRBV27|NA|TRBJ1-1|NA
CASSFRGSSSAEAFF
TGTGCCAGCAGTTTCCGGGGTTCGTCGAGCGCTGAAGCTTTCTTT
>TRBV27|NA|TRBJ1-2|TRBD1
CASTRWTGADAEGYTF
TGTGCCAGCACGCGATGGACAGGGGCGGATGCGGAGGGCTACACCTTC
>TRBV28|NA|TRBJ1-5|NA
CASSLELISNQPQHF
TGTGCCAGCAGTTTAGAACTGATTAGCAATCAGCCCCAGCATTTT
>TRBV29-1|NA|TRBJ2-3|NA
CSVMTLSEVDRGYTQYF
TGCAGCGTAATGACTCTTAGCGAGGTCGACCGTGGTTATACGCAGTATTTT
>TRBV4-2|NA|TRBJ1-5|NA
CASSQEQGTQPQHF
TGTGCCAGCAGCCAGGAACAGGGTACCCAGCCCCAGCATTTT
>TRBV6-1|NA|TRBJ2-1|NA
CASSDRGSSYNEQFF
TGTGCCAGCAGTGATCGGGGGAGCTCCTACAATGAGCAGTTCTTC
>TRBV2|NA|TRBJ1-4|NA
CASSGTRDATNEKLFF
TGTGCCAGCAGCGGGACAAGGGATGCAACTAATGAAAAACTGTTTTTT
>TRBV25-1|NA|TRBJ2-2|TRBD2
CAASRGVPGELFF
TGTGCCGCCTCTCGGGGGGTTCCCGGGGAGCTGTTTTTT
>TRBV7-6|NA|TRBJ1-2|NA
CASSSLGGRTYGYTF
TGTGCCAGCAGCTCACTGGGGGGTAGGACTTATGGCTACACCTTC
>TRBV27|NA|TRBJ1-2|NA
CASSRGGYGYTF
TGTGCCAGCAGCAGAGGTGGCTATGGCTACACCTTC
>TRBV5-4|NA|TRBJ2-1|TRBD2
CASSLARTSGEISYNEQFF
TGTGCCAGCAGCTTGGCCAGGACTAGCGGGGAAATCTCCTACAATGAGCAGTTCTTC
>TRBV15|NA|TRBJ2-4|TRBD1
CATSRVRDRGRLAKNIQYF
TGTGCCACCAGCAGAGTACGGGACAGGGGGCGATTAGCCAAAAACATTCAGTACTTC
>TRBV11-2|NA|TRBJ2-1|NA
CASSLVAPGYNEQFF
TGTGCCAGCAGCTTAGTAGCACCCGGGTACAATGAGCAGTTCTTC
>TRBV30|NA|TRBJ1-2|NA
CAWTGASNYGYTF
TGTGCCTGGACAGGGGCGTCTAACTATGGCTACACCTTC
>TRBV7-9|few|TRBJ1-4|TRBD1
CASSQQGTGEKLFF
TGTGCCAGCAGCCAACAGGGGACAGGCGAAAAACTGTTTTTT
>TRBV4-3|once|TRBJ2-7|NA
CASSPRTVSYEQYF
TGCGCCAGCAGCCCCAGGACAGTCTCCTACGAGCAGTACTTC
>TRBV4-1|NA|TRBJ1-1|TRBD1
CASSRWGQANTEAFF
TGCGCCAGCAGCCGATGGGGACAGGCGAACACTGAAGCTTTCTTT
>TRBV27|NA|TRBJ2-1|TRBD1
CASSPQPGQGNKVRDNEQFF
TGTGCCAGCAGTCCACAACCGGGACAGGGGAATAAGGTACGGGACAATGAGCAGTTCTTC
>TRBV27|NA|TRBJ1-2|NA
CASSLGPSNYGYTF
TGTGCCAGCAGCCTAGGCCCTTCTAACTATGGCTACACCTTC
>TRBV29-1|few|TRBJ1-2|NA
CSVDPGNNGYTF
TGCAGCGTTGACCCAGGGAATAATGGCTACACCTTC
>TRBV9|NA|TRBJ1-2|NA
CASSTGGLDGYTF
TGTGCCAGCAGCACGGGGGGGCTGGATGGCTACACCTTC
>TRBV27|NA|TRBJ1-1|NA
CASSLVAGEAFF
TGTGCCAGCAGTTTAGTAGCAGGGGAGGCTTTCTTT
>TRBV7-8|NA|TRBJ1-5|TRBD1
CASSLVLRTGGNQPQHF
TGTGCCAGCAGCTTAGTGCTAAGGACAGGGGGCAATCAGCCCCAGCATTTT
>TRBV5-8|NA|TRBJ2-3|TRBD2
CASSIGTSGGTDTQYF
TGTGCCAGCAGCATAGGGACTAGCGGGGGCACAGATACGCAGTATTTT
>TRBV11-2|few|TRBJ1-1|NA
CASSPYTEAFF
TGTGCCAGCAGCCCATACACTGAAGCTTTCTTT
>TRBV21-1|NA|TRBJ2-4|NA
CASSNSSGFFQAKNIQYF
TGTGCCAGCAGCAACTCGAGCGGTTTCTTTCAGGCCAAAAACATTCAGTACTTC
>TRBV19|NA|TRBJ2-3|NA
CASNYLTQYF
TGTGCCAGTAACTACCTGACGCAGTATTTT
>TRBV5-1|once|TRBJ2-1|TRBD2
CASSSLSGGPYNEQFF
TGCGCCAGCAGCTCACTCAGCGGGGGCCCTTACAATGAGCAGTTCTTC
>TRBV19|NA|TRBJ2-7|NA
CASSEGPLSVTYEQYF
TGTGCCAGTAGTGAGGGTCCCCTATCCGTTACCTACGAGCAGTACTTC
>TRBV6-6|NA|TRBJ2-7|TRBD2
CASRGLAGGSYEQYF
TGTGCCAGCAGAGGGCTAGCGGGGGGCTCCTACGAGCAGTACTTC
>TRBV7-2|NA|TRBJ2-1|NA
CASSFTGYSGNNEQFF
TGTGCCAGCAGCTTTACAGGGTACTCTGGGAACAATGAGCAGTTCTTC
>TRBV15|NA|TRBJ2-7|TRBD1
CATSRGTGARNYEQYF
TGTGCCACCAGCAGAGGTACAGGGGCCCGGAACTACGAGCAGTACTTC
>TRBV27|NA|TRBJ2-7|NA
CASSFQKGSPYEQYF
TGTGCCAGCAGTTTTCAGAAAGGGAGCCCCTACGAGCAGTACTTC
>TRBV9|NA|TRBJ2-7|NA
CASSEGWGGGDEQYF
TGTGCCAGCAGCGAGGGGTGGGGGGGCGGAGACGAGCAGTACTTC
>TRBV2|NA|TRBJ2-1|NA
CARERGGSYNEQFF
TGTGCCAGGGAGAGGGGGGGCTCCTACAATGAGCAGTTCTTC
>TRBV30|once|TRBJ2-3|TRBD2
CAWSSAGGATDTQYF
TGTGCCTGGTCCTCAGCCGGGGGGGCCACAGATACGCAGTATTTT
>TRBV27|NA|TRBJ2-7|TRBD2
CASSERGSGGGDEQYF
TGTGCCAGCAGCGAAAGAGGGTCAGGCGGGGGGGACGAGCAGTACTTC
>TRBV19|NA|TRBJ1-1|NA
CASRDSLNTEAFF
TGTGCCAGTAGGGACAGCTTAAACACTGAAGCTTTCTTT
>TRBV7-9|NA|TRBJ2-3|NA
CASSLVGSSADTQYF
TGTGCCAGCAGCTTAGTTGGCAGTAGCGCGGATACGCAGTATTTT
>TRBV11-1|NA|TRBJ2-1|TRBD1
CASSARDRADNEQFF
TGTGCCAGCAGCGCCCGGGACAGGGCCGACAATGAGCAGTTCTTC